This T cell receptor beta chain came from a study of blood T cell repertoires in COVID-19 (dated by TCRdb to 2018 to 2021). With regard to the full study: The collaborator samples originated in the United States, Italy and Spain and spanned the acute and convalescent phases of COVID-19. Sample metadata almost always included a de-identified subject ID, COVID-19 status, age in years and sex. The repertoires were made available in a free public database intended to serve as a resource for research on the immune response to SARS-CoV-2. The material from the prospective study consisted of cDNA or gDNA derived from T cells, B-cell-depleted T cells, or PBMCs. Where available, HLA class I and class II types were obtained from metadata supplied by the sample provider rather than from assay-based typing. Samples came from the ongoing ImmuneRACE study (first 160 participants) plus 1,254 subjects from 6 global collaborators. Subjects who had been exposed to COVID-19, were actively infected with it, or had recovered from it provided the deeply sampled blood TCRbeta repertoires that made up the dataset.

The immunoSEQ Assay, a bias-controlled multiplex PCR, was used to amplify TCRbeta CDR3 regions from genomic DNA. As for the authors' bioinformatics: Nucleated cell counts per sample were estimated from amplification of reference gene primers within the assay. To quantify the absolute abundance of each unique TCRbeta CDR3 rearrangement, sequence reads were collapsed and filtered. For each sample, productive Simpson clonality was calculated by taking the square root of Simpson's diversity index across productive rearrangements. Entries here come from immuneACCESS through TCRdb and include only in-frame sequences with V and J called. Some clones fail to appear in such tables; in the studies checked, an unresolved V gene covers under half of the shortfall, and the cause of the remainder is unknown. V, J and clone size are those of that table, while D and trimming were read from the DNA. The sample contains approximately 350,000 clones, 86% of them found a single time. Just over 7% of the sample goes to the ten largest clones.

Details on this clone: What antigen it recognizes has not been identified. The record has no base qualities; no much larger clone is one base away.

At the junction V is shortened by 4 bases and J by 6 bases, with 12 bases in between. From the germline V gene, CDR1 is SGHVS and CDR2 is FNYEAQ. The CDR3 starts with the cysteine, ends with the phenylalanine, and has 13 residues. Of the read, only the CDR3 DNA is kept; its 39 bases are in frame from base 1. Results and caveats for the whole study, not just this receptor: The quantity of clinical and demographic metadata differed by source and by participant and was supplied without curation.

One collaborating source in Seattle enrolled patients during active infection and followed them longitudinally through the course of disease. Whole blood was collected in K2EDTA tubes by collaborating institutions according to the institutions' own protocols. Collaborator samples were shipped for TCRbeta analysis as frozen whole blood, isolated PBMCs, or DNA extracted from either sample type. Sequencing used peripheral blood. The chain employs TRBV7-6 and TRBJ1-2; the D gene identity is not certain. The TCR originated in a woman aged 55-69 years with COVID-19, enrolled during active disease. The bases read TGTGCCAGCAGCTCCCTGGCCGGGGATGGCTACACCTTC. It translates as CASSSLAGDGYTF. The CDR3, completed at both ends by the reference TRBV7-6 and TRBJ1-2 genes, gives the full variable domain GAGVSQSPRYKVTKRGQDVALRCDPISGHVSLYWYRQALGQGPEFLTYFNYEAQQDKSGLPNDRFSAERPEGSISTLTIQRTEQRDSAMYRCASSSLAGDGYTFGSGTRLTVV.